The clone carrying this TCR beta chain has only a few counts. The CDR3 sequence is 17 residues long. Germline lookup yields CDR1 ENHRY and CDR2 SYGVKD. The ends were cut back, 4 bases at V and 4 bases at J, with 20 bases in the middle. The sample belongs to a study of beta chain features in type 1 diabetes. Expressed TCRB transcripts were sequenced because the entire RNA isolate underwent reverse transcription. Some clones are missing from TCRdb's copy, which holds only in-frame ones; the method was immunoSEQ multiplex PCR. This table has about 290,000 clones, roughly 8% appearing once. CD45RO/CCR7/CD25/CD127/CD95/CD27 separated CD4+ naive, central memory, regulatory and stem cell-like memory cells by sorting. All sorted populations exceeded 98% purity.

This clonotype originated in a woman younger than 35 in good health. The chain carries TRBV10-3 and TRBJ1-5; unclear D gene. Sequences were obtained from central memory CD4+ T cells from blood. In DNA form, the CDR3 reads TGTGCCATCAGTGGGGGTCCGGGCTCCCGGTCTAATCAGCCCCAGCATTTT. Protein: CAISGGPGSRSNQPQHF.